The present entry profiles one TCR beta chain with its context. Its target is not known. This sample was taken from a study of resident and recirculating memory T cells in vitiligo. About the study: Shave-biopsy epidermis from lesional and nonlesional skin was sequenced alongside PBMCs. Genomic DNA was extracted from whole homogenized samples, with no cell sorting. Findings of the study overall: Clonality differed among vitiligo lesions, with no unique dominant clone.

Here immunoSEQ multiplex PCR was the method, and the copy in TCRdb shows in-frame clones only, minus some. The sample consists of around 78,000 clones, about 90% of them appearing once. Sequencing was carried out using blood. The TCR sequence derives from a male donor with vitiligo.

The CDR3 DNA sequence: TGTGCCAGCAGCTCCCCCCCAGACAGTCTTTATGGCTACACCTTC. Its translation is CASSSPPDSLYGYTF. This chain links TRBV5-4 with TRBJ1-2; perhaps TRBD1 as D (5 bases). The CDR3 contains 15 residues. Between the trimmed V and J ends, which lost 3 bases and 5 bases, there was a span of 17 bases. Germline CDR1 and CDR2: SGHNT and YYREEE (reference sequence).